One and the same sample provided the 22 T cell receptor beta chains below, sequenced in a study of regulatory T cells in long-lasting Graves disease. Assembly of TCR beta libraries relied on iRepertoire HTBI primers together with Arm-PCR of CDR3 regions. From the multiplex PCR reads, TCRdb called clonotypes with MiXCR, one entry per CDR3 protein. The sample lists 400,000 to 650,000 distinct CDR3 sequences, about 16% occurring once. The time point denotes: newly diagnosed GD, antithyroid drugs for less than 3 months. The authors made the TCR library using RNA they extracted from PBMCs. This sample was also put to use in a study of T cells in Graves' hyperthyroidism and ophthalmopathy.

The material sequenced was peripheral blood mononuclear cells (PBMCs), taken at new diagnosis, from a patient treated with antithyroid drugs. These receptors came from a woman aged 35-65 years with Graves disease.

This clonotype was counted ten times or more. The rearrangement joins TRBV12-3 or TRBV12-4 to TRBJ1-5; D is uncertain. V was shortened by 0 bases and J by 5 bases, with 17 bases between the two germline ends. There are 17 residues in the CDR3. The CDR3 region is CASSLALRVVTDQPQHF. The DNA for the CDR3 is TGTGCCAGCAGTTTAGCGCTCCGGGTGGTAACAGATCAGCCCCAGCATTTT.

This clonotype was seen at least ten times. V gene TRBV6-2 or TRBV6-3 combines with J gene TRBJ1-1; no clear D. V gave up 1 base and J gave up 1 base, with 7 bases separating them. Germline assignment: CDR1 MNHEY and CDR2 SVGEGT. The CDR3 loop spans 14 amino acids. DNA of the CDR3: TGTGCCAGCAGTTACTTCAGGCAGAACACTGAAGCTTTCTTT. Translating it yields CASSYFRQNTEAFF.

In its sample, this clonotype was seen a few times. This chain's CDR3 is CASSGRQGGFLYF. The CDR3 nucleotides are TGTGCCAGCAGTGGGCGACAGGGGGGCTTCCTATATTTT. This chain joins TRBV6-2 or TRBV6-3 and TRBJ1-3, with 9 bases aligning to TRBD1. The CDR3 runs to 13 residues. The germline V gene encodes CDR1 MNHEY and CDR2 SVGEGT. The V and J ends lost 5 bases and 14 bases, in that order; junction bases with no gene match: 10.

The chain employs TRBV28 and TRBJ1-2; D is unclear. Germline-derived CDR1 and CDR2 are MDHEN and SYDVKM. This CDR3 comprises 14 residues. V lost 5 bases and J 2 bases, leaving 12 bases between the germline ends. The CDR3 is CASSERMLNYGYTF. The CDR3 nucleotides are TGTGCCAGCAGTGAACGAATGCTAAACTATGGCTACACCTTC.

The chain employs TRBV7-2 and TRBJ2-3; 8 bases align to TRBD2. Germline V lookup: CDR1 SGHTA, CDR2 FQGNSA. The junction had 11 bases not matched to a gene; V was cut back by 10 bases and J by 8 bases. There are 13 residues in the CDR3. For the CDR3, the DNA is TGTGCCACTTCAGCGGGGGCGGAGGGTACGCAGTATTTT. It codes for CATSAGAEGTQYF. Variable domain in full (rest from reference TRBV7-2 and TRBJ2-3): GAGVSQSPSNKVTEKGKDVELRCDPISGHTALYWYRQSLGQGLEFLIYFQGNSAPDKSGLPSDRFSAERTGGSVSTLTIQRTQQEDSAVYLCATSAGAEGTQYFGPGTRLTVL.

This clonotype was detected only a few times. The V gene is TRBV3-1, the J gene TRBJ2-7; 9 bases line up with TRBD2. The CDR3 has 15 residues. Unmatched junction bases numbered 13, after V lost 7 bases and J lost 6 bases. Germline assignment: CDR1 LGHDT and CDR2 YNNKEL (reference sequence). CDR3 sequence reads: CASTPGGGAPGEQYF. The CDR3 DNA follows: TGTGCCAGCACCCCGGGCGGGGGGGCCCCGGGCGAGCAGTACTTC.

The chain uses TRBV10-3 and TRBJ2-3; 13 nucleotides match TRBD2. With 8 bases clipped from V and 6 bases from J, the junction kept 5 bases outside the gene matches. The germline CDR1 and CDR2 sequences are ENHRY and SYGVKD. CDR3 size: 14 residues. The CDR3, as DNA: TGTGCCATCGGACTAGCGGGGGCCCAGGATACGCAGTATTTT. Translation: CAIGLAGAQDTQYF.

This clonotype was observed many times. V and J are TRBV7-9 and TRBJ2-3; tentatively, D is TRBD2 (6 bases). Trimming removed 1 base from V and 0 bases from J, with 11 bases in between. The CDR3 contains 16 residues. CDR1 is SEHNR, CDR2 FQNEAQ, per germline (reference sequence). DNA for the CDR3: TGTGCCAGCAGCTTAGGACTAGGCCTGAGCACAGATACGCAGTATTTT. Encoded protein: CASSLGLGLSTDTQYF.

This clonotype has at least ten counts. The genes are TRBV11-2 and TRBJ2-7; TRBD1 matches 9 bases. With 1 base clipped from V and 4 bases from J, the junction kept 8 bases outside the gene matches. CDR3 length: 16 residues. CDR1 and CDR2 (germline): SGHAT, FQNNGV. CDR3 nucleotide sequence: TGTGCCAGCAGCTTAGGCGACACAGGGGGCAAATACGAGCAGTACTTC. It translates to CASSLGDTGGKYEQYF. The full variable domain, its missing parts supplied by reference TRBV11-2 and TRBJ2-7, is EAGVAQSPRYKIIEKRQSVAFWCNPISGHATLYWYQQILGQGPKLLIQFQNNGVVDDSQLPKDRFSAERLKGVDSTLKIQPAKLEDSAVYLCASSLGDTGGKYEQYFGPGTRLTVT.

This clonotype was recorded many times. The chain links TRBV7-9 to TRBJ2-1; D could derive from TRBD1 or TRBD2 (5 bases each). The germline V gene has CDR1 SEHNR and CDR2 FQNEAQ (reference sequence). CDR3 length equals 13 residues. V was pared by 5 bases and J by 9 bases, with 14 bases between. The chain's CDR3 is CASSQISGSEQFF. CDR3 coding DNA: TGTGCCAGCAGCCAAATTTCAGGGAGTGAGCAGTTCTTC.

The chain employs TRBV5-4 and TRBJ1-1; D unclear. In germline, CDR1 is SGHNT, CDR2 YYREEE (reference sequence). CDR3 length equals 14 residues. V lost 1 base and J lost 5, with 12 bases in between. The CDR3 loop is CASSLYISGTEAFF. CDR3 DNA: TGTGCCAGCAGCTTGTACATTTCGGGGACTGAAGCTTTCTTT.

This clonotype was recorded at least ten times. The rearrangement uses TRBV27 and TRBJ1-1, with D tentatively TRBD1 (6 bases). The CDR3 is made up of 15 amino acids. CDR1 is MNHEY, CDR2 SMNVEV, per germline (reference sequence). V dropped 3 bases and J dropped 4 bases, with 15 bases sitting between them. The chain's CDR3 is CASSFNGGRGTEAFF. The CDR3 DNA sequence: TGTGCCAGCAGTTTTAATGGGGGCAGGGGCACTGAAGCTTTCTTT.

This clonotype was recorded at least ten times. One end of the junction fails to match germline, which may point to a read error. V gene TRBV5-1 combines with J gene TRBJ1-1; D is unclear. The CDR3 has 13 amino acids. The germline CDR1 and CDR2 sequences are SGHRS and YFSETQ. CDR3: CASSLMAYTEAFF. The CDR3 nucleotides are TGTGCCAGCAGCTTGATGGCCTACACTGAAGCTTTCTTT.

The chain uses TRBV19 and TRBJ1-3; 7 bases align to TRBD1. The J segment lost 2 bases and the V segment lost 8 bases, leaving 18 bases of the junction unmatched. Germline assignment: CDR1 LNHDA and CDR2 SQIVND (reference sequence). This CDR3 region has 18 residues. The DNA for the CDR3 is TGTGCCAGTGGGGGACAGTTGGGGACTCCTCAGCCTGGAAACACCATATATTTT. It yields the protein CASGGQLGTPQPGNTIYF.

In its sample, this clonotype was seen many times. The CDR3 here is CATSREGTGDYGYTF. In nucleotides, the CDR3 is TGTGCCACCAGCAGAGAAGGGACAGGGGACTATGGCTACACCTTC. The genes are TRBV15 and TRBJ1-2; 10 bases match TRBD1. Germline values: CDR1 LNHNV, CDR2 YYDKDF (reference sequence). J gave up 3 bases and V 0 bases, and 1 base lay outside the gene matches. The CDR3 is made up of 15 amino acids.

This rearrangement joins TRBV6-5 to TRBJ1-3, with a weak D call TRBD1 (6 bases). This CDR3 region has 15 residues. The V gene lost 2 bases and the J gene lost 3 bases, with 11 bases spanning the gap. CDR1 MNHEY and CDR2 SVGAGI come from the germline V gene. In DNA, the CDR3 is TGTGCCAGCAGTTACGGTCGCAGGGGTGGAAACACCATATATTTT. Its protein product is CASSYGRRGGNTIYF.

A few counts support this clonotype. The chain links TRBV5-1 to TRBJ2-6; 8 bases agree with TRBD2. The CDR3 is 16 amino acids. V trimming: 3 bases; J trimming: 0 bases; junction bases outside the gene matches: 2. Germline CDR1 and CDR2: SGHRS and YFSETQ. DNA for the CDR3: TGCGCCAGCAGCTCCGGGGGGGGCTCTGGGGCCAACGTCCTGACTTTC. It yields the protein CASSSGGGSGANVLTF.

This clonotype was recorded at least ten times. The chain joins TRBV3-1 to TRBJ1-2; 7 nucleotides align to TRBD1. The germline CDR1 and CDR2 sequences are LGHDT and YNNKEL (reference sequence). The CDR3 length is 15 residues. V dropped 5 bases and J dropped 5; count of bases not matched to a gene: 11. This chain's CDR3 is CASSEVRGGQYGYTF. The CDR3 region has the DNA TGTGCCAGCAGCGAAGTCAGGGGGGGACAGTATGGCTACACCTTC.

This clonotype was found a few times. This chain joins TRBV30 and TRBJ1-1; no reliable D call. The germline V gene encodes CDR1 GTSNPN and CDR2 SVGIG (reference sequence). The CDR3 spans 15 residues. Trimming cost V 3 bases and J 3 bases, with 17 bases left between them. In DNA form, the CDR3 reads TGTGCCTGGAGATCCCACCGCGGTTTGTACACTGAAGCTTTCTTT. Its translation is CAWRSHRGLYTEAFF.

V usage is TRBV6-2 or TRBV6-3 and J usage is TRBJ2-3; TRBD2 matches at 10 bases. CDR1 is MNHEY, CDR2 SVGEGT, per germline. Trimming removed 7 bases from V and 9 bases from J; junction bases left unmatched: 10. The CDR3 runs 14 residues. The CDR3 protein is CASTSSGGPETQYF. The CDR3 DNA reads as TGTGCCAGCACTTCTAGCGGGGGCCCCGAGACGCAGTATTTT.

This clonotype has more than one count but fewer than ten. This chain links TRBV29-1 with TRBJ1-5, with D uncertain. Germline CDR1 SQVTM, CDR2 ANQGSEA. The CDR3 is 13 residues long. Between the trimmed V and J ends, which lost 6 bases and 4 bases, there was a span of 13 bases. The DNA of the CDR3 is TGCAGCGTCCTGATGGAGTGGAATCAGCCCCAGCATTTT. Translation: CSVLMEWNQPQHF. Combining the CDR3 with reference TRBV29-1 and TRBJ1-5 gives the whole variable domain SAVISQKPSRDICQRGTSLTIQCQVDSQVTMMFWYRQQPGQSLTLIATANQGSEATYESGFVIDKFPISRPNLTFSTLTVSNMSPEDSSIYLCSVLMEWNQPQHFGDGTRLSIL.

This CDR3 reads CATSRDLGPQHF. CDR3 DNA: TGTGCCACCAGCAGAGATCTGGGGCCCCAGCATTTT. The rearrangement joins TRBV15 to TRBJ1-5; D call uncertain. V shed 0 bases and J shed 9 bases, with 6 bases lying between them. This CDR3 is built from 12 residues. Germline loops: CDR1 LNHNV, CDR2 YYDKDF (reference sequence).